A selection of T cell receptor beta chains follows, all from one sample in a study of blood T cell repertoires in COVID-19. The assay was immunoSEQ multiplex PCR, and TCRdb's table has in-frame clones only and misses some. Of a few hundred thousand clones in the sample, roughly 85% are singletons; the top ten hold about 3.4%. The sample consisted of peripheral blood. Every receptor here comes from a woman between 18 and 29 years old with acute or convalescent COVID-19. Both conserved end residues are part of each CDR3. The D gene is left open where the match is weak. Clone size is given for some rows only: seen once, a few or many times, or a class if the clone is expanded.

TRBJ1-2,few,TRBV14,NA,CASSQVNRRIGYTF,TGTGCCAGCAGCCAAGTTAACAGGCGGATAGGCTACACCTTC
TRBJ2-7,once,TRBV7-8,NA,CASSSRDGEYEQYF,TGTGCCAGCAGCTCGCGGGACGGGGAATACGAGCAGTACTTC
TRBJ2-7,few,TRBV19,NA,CASSMSSRSEQYF,TGTGCCAGTAGTATGAGTAGCCGCTCCGAGCAGTACTTC
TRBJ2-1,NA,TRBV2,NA,CASGLLVNEQFF,TGTGCCAGCGGGCTGCTGGTAAATGAGCAGTTCTTC
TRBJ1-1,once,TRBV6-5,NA,CASSYLDSNTEAFF,TGTGCCAGCAGTTACTTAGACAGCAACACTGAAGCTTTCTTT
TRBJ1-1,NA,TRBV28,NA,CASNTAGANTEAFF,TGTGCCAGCAACACCGCTGGGGCTAACACTGAAGCTTTCTTT
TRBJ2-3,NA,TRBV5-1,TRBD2,CASSTGLAGVADTQYF,TGCGCCAGCAGCACGGGACTAGCGGGAGTGGCAGATACGCAGTATTTT
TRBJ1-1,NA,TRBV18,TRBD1,CASSPRDSWAFF,TGTGCCAGCTCACCAAGGGACAGCTGGGCTTTCTTT
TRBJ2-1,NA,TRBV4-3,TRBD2,CASSQVGGGVNEQFF,TGCGCCAGCAGCCAAGTGGGGGGAGGGGTTAATGAGCAGTTCTTC
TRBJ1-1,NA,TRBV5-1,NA,CASSLRTGKDTEAFF,TGCGCCAGCAGCTTGCGAACAGGGAAGGACACTGAAGCTTTCTTT
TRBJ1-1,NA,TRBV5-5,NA,CASSSTGGAGTEAFF,TGTGCCAGCAGCTCCACGGGGGGGGCTGGTACTGAAGCTTTCTTT
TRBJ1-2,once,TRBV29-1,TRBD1,CSVTRDRGVDGYTF,TGCAGCGTTACCCGGGACAGGGGTGTGGATGGCTACACCTTC
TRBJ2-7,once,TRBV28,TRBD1,CASSRGQDAYEQYF,TGTGCCAGCAGCCGAGGACAGGACGCCTACGAGCAGTACTTC
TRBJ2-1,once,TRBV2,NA,CASRGQSSYNEQFF,TGTGCCAGTAGAGGACAGAGCTCCTACAATGAGCAGTTCTTC
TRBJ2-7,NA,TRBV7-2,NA,CASSSLTESYEQYF,TGTGCCAGCAGCTCCCTAACCGAATCCTACGAGCAGTACTTC
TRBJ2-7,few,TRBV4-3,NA,CASSLSPEREQYF,TGCGCCAGCAGCCTAAGCCCGGAGCGGGAGCAGTACTTC
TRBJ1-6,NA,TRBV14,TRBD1,CASSHGTASSYNSPLHF,TGTGCCAGCAGCCACGGGACAGCGAGCTCCTATAATTCACCCCTCCACTTT
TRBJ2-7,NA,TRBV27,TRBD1,CASSLLSGTGTYEQYF,TGTGCCAGCAGTTTGTTGTCAGGGACAGGTACTTACGAGCAGTACTTC
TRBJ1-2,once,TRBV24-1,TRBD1,CATSDLDRGYGYTF,TGTGCCACCAGTGACCTAGACAGGGGCTATGGCTACACCTTC
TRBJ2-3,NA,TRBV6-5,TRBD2,CASSSSGLGADTQYF,TGTGCCAGCAGTTCCAGCGGACTAGGCGCAGATACGCAGTATTTT
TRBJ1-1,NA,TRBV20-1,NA,CSASRADEAFF,TGCAGTGCTAGCAGGGCAGATGAAGCTTTCTTT
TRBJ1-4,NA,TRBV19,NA,CASSIRGNEKLFF,TGTGCCAGTAGTATCCGGGGGAATGAAAAACTGTTTTTT
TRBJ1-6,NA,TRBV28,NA,CASSLPRGGSPLHF,TGTGCCAGCAGTCTGCCCAGGGGCGGCTCACCCCTCCACTTT
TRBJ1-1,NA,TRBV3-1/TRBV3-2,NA,CASSQDGDRPKAFF,TGTGCCAGCAGCCAAGATGGCGACAGGCCGAAAGCTTTCTTT
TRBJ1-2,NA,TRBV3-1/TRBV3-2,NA,CASSPPGVYGYTF,TGTGCCAGCAGCCCGCCAGGGGTCTATGGCTACACCTTC
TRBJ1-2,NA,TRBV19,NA,CASSGPLQVYGYTF,TGTGCCAGTAGTGGCCCTCTCCAAGTGTATGGCTACACCTTC
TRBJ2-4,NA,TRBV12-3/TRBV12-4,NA,CASSLAGQNIQYF,TGTGCCAGCAGTCTCGCGGGGCAAAACATTCAGTACTTC
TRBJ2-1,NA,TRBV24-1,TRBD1,CATSDFRARGRQNEQFF,TGTGCCACCAGTGATTTCAGAGCCAGGGGGCGCCAGAATGAGCAGTTCTTC
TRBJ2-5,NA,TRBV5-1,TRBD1,CASSLGTVQETQYF,TGCGCCAGCAGCCTAGGGACAGTACAAGAGACCCAGTACTTC
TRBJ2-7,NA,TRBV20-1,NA,CSASLDGVDYEQYF,TGCAGTGCTAGTCTTGACGGGGTTGACTACGAGCAGTACTTC
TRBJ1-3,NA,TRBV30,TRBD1,CAWEQGAGNTIYF,TGTGCCTGGGAACAGGGGGCTGGAAACACCATATATTTT
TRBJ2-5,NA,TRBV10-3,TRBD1,CAISESQGVGETQYF,TGTGCCATCAGTGAGTCTCAGGGGGTAGGGGAGACCCAGTACTTC
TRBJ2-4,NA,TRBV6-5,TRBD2,CASSYQREGNIQYF,TGTGCCAGCAGTTACCAGCGGGAGGGCAACATTCAGTACTTC
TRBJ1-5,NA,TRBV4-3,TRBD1,CASSQNYRGSQPQHF,TGCGCCAGCAGCCAGAACTACAGGGGGTCTCAGCCCCAGCATTTT
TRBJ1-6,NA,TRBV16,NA,CASSQSGGVNSPLHF,TGTGCCAGCAGCCAATCGGGCGGGGTTAATTCACCCCTCCACTTT